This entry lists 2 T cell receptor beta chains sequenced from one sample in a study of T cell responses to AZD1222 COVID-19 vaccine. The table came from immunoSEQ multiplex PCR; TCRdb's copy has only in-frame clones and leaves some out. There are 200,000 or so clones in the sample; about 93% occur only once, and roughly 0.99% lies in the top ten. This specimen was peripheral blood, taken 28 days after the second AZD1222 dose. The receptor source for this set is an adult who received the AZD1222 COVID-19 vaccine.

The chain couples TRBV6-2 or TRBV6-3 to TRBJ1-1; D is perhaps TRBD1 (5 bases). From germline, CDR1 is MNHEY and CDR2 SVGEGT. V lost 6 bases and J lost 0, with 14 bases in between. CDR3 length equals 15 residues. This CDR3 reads CASSRGIYMNTEAFF. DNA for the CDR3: TGTGCCAGCAGCCGGGGGATCTACATGAACACTGAAGCTTTCTTT.

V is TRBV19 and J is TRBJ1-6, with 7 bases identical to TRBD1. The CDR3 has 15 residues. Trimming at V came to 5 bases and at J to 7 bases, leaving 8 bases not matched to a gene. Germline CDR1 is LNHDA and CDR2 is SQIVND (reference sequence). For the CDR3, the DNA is TGTGCCAGTAGTCCCTGGACAGGTGAAAATTCACCCCTCCACTTT. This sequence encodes CASSPWTGENSPLHF.